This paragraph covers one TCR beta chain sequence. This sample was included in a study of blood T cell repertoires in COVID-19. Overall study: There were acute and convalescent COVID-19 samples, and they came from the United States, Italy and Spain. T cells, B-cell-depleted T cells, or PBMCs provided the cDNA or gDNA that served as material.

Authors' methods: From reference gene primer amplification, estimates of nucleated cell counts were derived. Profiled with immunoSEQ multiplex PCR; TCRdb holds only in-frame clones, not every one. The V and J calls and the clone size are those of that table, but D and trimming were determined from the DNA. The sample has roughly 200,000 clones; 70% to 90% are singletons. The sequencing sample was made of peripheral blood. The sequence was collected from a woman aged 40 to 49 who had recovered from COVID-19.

In DNA form, the CDR3 reads TGCGCCAGCAACCTACTAGCGGAAGAGACCCAGTACTTC. Encoded protein: CASNLLAEETQYF. The rearrangement links TRBV5-1 to TRBJ2-5; TRBD2 matches 8 bases. Germline V CDR1 and CDR2: SGHRS, YFSETQ. After removal of 6 bases from V and 3 bases from J, the junction contained 4 bases not matched to a gene. The CDR3 is made up of 13 amino acids.